This T cell receptor (beta chain) came from a study of blood T cell repertoires in COVID-19. Sequencing was performed with immunoSEQ multiplex PCR; in TCRdb, only in-frame clones are kept and a portion is missing. Counted here are 450,000 or so clones, around nine tenths occurring once; the ten biggest clones make up roughly 1.5%. The material sequenced was peripheral blood. The TCR sequence derives from a woman aged 40 to 49 with COVID-19, enrolled during active disease.

The CDR3 loop reads CASSQFLQDSPNSPLHF. CDR3 coding DNA: TGTGCCAGCAGCCAATTCTTGCAGGACAGTCCCAATTCACCCCTCCACTTT. This rearrangement joins TRBV4-2 to TRBJ1-6; tentative D call: TRBD1 (6 bases). Germline V gives CDR1 LGHNA, CDR2 YNFKEQ. V lost 2 bases and J lost 7, with 18 bases in between. CDR3 length: 17 residues.